This T cell receptor (beta chain) derives from a study of Graves' ophthalmopathy and Graves' hyperthyroidism. Active ophthalmopathy (CAS at least 3, NOSPECS at least 4), lasting under 3 months. Diagnosis used clinical symptoms, serum thyroxine, TRAb, thyroid ultrasound and orbital computed tomography. Study-level findings and limits: A 13-signature model separated ophthalmopathy from stable hyperthyroidism, about 88% sensitivity, approximately 80% specificity. Among thyroid clonotypes expanded above 0.001 frequency, most also appeared in blood.

A remark on this clonotype: The antigen remains undetermined.

Amplification from RNA transcripts yielded the TCR beta CDR3 regions. First-round RT-PCR used HTBI primers; second-round multiplex PCR followed. A single record per CDR3 protein comes from TCRdb applying MiXCR to the multiplex PCR reads. Seen here are approximately 700,000 distinct CDR3 sequences, roughly 40% observed once, and the top ten hold 35% to 55%. CDR1 and CDR2 (germline): KGHDR, SFDVKD. The CDR3 runs 16 residues. Trimming took 4 bases from V and 7 from J; bases not matched to a gene: 10. V gene TRBV24-1 combines with J gene TRBJ1-5, with TRBD1 identical over 9 bases. The clonotype originates from an adult man with Graves' ophthalmopathy. The sequenced material came from peripheral blood. The chain's CDR3 is CATSDPGTGSRQPQHF. CDR3 coding DNA: TGTGCCACCAGTGACCCAGGGACAGGGTCAAGGCAGCCCCAGCATTTT.